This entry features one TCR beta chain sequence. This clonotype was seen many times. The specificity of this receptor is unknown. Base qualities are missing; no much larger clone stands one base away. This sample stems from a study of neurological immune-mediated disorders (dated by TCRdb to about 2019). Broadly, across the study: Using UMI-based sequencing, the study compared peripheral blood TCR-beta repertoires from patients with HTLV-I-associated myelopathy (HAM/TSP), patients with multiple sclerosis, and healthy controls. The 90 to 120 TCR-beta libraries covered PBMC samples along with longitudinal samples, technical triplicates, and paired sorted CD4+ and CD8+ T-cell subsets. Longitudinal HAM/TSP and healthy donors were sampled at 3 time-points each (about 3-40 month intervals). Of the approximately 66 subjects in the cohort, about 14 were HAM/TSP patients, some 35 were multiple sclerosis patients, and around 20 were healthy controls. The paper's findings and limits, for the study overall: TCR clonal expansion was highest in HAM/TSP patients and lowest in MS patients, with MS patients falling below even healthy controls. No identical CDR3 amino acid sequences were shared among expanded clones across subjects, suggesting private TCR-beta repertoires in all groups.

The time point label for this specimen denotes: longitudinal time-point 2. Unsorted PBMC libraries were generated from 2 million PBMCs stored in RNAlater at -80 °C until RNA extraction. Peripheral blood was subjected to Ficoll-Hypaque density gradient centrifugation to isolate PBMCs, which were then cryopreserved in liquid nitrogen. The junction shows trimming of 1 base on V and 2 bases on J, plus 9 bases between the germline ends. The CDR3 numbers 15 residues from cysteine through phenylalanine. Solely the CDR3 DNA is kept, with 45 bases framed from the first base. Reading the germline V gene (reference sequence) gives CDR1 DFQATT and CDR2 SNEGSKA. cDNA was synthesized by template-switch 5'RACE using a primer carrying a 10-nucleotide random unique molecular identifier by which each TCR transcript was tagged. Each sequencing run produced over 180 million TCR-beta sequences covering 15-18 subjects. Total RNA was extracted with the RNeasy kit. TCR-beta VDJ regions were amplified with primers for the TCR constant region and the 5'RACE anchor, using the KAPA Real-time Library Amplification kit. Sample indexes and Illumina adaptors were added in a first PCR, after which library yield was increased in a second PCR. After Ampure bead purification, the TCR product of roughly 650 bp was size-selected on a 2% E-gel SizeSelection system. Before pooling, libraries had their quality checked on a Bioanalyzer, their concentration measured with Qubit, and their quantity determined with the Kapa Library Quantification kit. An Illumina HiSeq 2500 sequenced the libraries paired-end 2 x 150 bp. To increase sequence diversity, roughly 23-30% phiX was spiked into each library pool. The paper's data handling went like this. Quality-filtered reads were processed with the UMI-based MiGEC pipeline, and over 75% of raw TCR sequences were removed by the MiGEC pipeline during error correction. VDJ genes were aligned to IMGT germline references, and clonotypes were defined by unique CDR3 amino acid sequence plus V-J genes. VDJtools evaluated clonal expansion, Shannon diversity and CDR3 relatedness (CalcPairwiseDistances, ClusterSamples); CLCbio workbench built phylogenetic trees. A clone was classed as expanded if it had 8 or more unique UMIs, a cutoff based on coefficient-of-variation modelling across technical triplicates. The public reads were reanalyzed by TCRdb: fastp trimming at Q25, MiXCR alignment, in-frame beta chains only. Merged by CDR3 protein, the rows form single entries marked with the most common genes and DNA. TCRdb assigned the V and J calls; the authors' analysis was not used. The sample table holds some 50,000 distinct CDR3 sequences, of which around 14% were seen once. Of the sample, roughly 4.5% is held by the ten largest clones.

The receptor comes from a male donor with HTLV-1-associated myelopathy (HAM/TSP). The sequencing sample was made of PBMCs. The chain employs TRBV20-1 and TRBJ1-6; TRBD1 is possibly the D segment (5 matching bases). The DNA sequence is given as TGCAGTGCTAGAGTTGCGGGGGCCTATAATTCACCCCTCCACTTT. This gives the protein CSARVAGAYNSPLHF.